The source of this TCR beta chain is a study of identical twins. Details on this clonotype: Its target is not known.

Broader study findings: Low generation-probability sequences were in excess among twin-shared out-of-frame alpha sequences. Recombination models fit unrelated individuals' TCR alpha sharing but underestimated twins'.

TCRdb redid the calling of the 5' RACE reads with MiXCR, one entry per CDR3 protein. This table holds roughly 350,000 distinct CDR3 sequences, approximately 13% found once. The germline CDR1 and CDR2 sequences are MNHNS and SASEGT. The length of the CDR3 is 15 residues. V was trimmed by 2 bases and J by 7 bases, leaving 15 bases between them. This sample was also put to use in a study of yellow fever vaccine responses in identical twins.

Sequencing input: CD8+ T cells sorted from blood. The receptor was isolated from a woman in her late teens or twenties in good health. V gene TRBV6-1 combines with J gene TRBJ2-1; perhaps TRBD2 as D (6 bases). The CDR3 DNA reads as TGTGCCAGCAGTGAATATATTAGCGGCCCAAATGAGCAGTTCTTC. Amino acid sequence: CASSEYISGPNEQFF.